The 9 T cell receptor beta chains presented below share a single source sample, sequenced in a study of radiotherapy plus CTLA-4 blockade in lung cancer. The repertoire was sequenced with immunoSEQ multiplex PCR; TCRdb's copy has only in-frame clones and lacks some. Seen here are some 78,000 clones, around 87% observed once, and the top ten hold approximately 2%. The source was peripheral blood, collected from a patient treated with radiotherapy plus ipilimumab. The source is a human donor with non-small cell lung cancer who had a partial response to radiotherapy plus ipilimumab.

The J gene is TRBJ1-1, the V gene TRBV4-1; TRBD1 agrees at 9 bases. Trimming removed 0 bases from V and 5 bases from J; junction bases left unmatched: 7. CDR3 length: 16 amino acids. The germline CDR1 and CDR2 sequences are MGHRA and YSYEKL. CDR3 amino acids: CASSQERTGGLTEAFF. DNA of the CDR3: TGCGCCAGCAGCCAAGAGCGTACAGGGGGCTTGACTGAAGCTTTCTTT.

V usage is TRBV27 and J usage is TRBJ2-7, with 12 bases matching TRBD2. Trimming took 4 bases from V and 4 from J; bases not matched to a gene: 5. CDR1 and CDR2 (germline): MNHEY, SMNVEV (reference sequence). The length of the CDR3 is 15 residues. The CDR3 nucleotides are TGTGCCAGCAGTTCCCGACTAGCGGGGGTTTACGAGCAGTACTTC. This codes for CASSSRLAGVYEQYF.

V and J are TRBV7-9 and TRBJ2-1; D call uncertain. Trimming left V 3 bases short and J 13 bases short, with 4 bases between. Germline loops: CDR1 SEHNR, CDR2 FQNEAQ (reference sequence). CDR3 length: 9 residues. In nucleotides, the CDR3 is TGTGCCAGCAGCTTTCCTCAGTTCTTC. Translating it yields CASSFPQFF.

V usage is TRBV7-3 and J usage is TRBJ2-1, with TRBD2 identical over 10 bases. Germline V gene lookup returns CDR1 SGHTA and CDR2 FQGTGA. V lost 5 bases to trimming and J lost 10 bases; unmatched junction nucleotides: 11. There are 15 residues in the CDR3. The CDR3: CASSPAGLAGVEQFF. The CDR3 coding sequence is TGTGCCAGCAGCCCGGCGGGGCTAGCGGGAGTGGAGCAGTTCTTC.

The chain joins TRBV29-1 to TRBJ2-1, with 9 bases that match TRBD2. CDR1 is SQVTM and CDR2 is ANQGSEA in the germline V gene. Unmatched junction bases numbered 8, after V lost 6 bases and J lost 5 bases. This CDR3 contains 14 residues. The CDR3 loop reads CSVTRRGGNNEQFF. The CDR3 coding sequence is TGCAGCGTGACCCGGCGGGGGGGGAACAATGAGCAGTTCTTC.

The chain joins TRBV10-2 to TRBJ2-5; D is perhaps TRBD2 (5 bases). Near its end, the DNA agrees better with TRBJ2-7, so the J call may be wrong. Germline assignment: CDR1 WSHSY and CDR2 SAAADI. The CDR3 totals 15 residues. The CDR3, as DNA: TGCGCCAGCAGTGAATCCGGACTCTCCTCCTACGAGCAGTACTTC. This encodes CASSESGLSSYEQYF.

The CDR3, as DNA: TGTGCCAGCAGCTTAACTTCCAGGGCCAACGTCCTGACTTTC. Encoded protein: CASSLTSRANVLTF. This chain links TRBV7-3 with TRBJ2-6; D is uncertain. The CDR3 is 14 amino acids. V gave up 0 bases and J gave up 5 bases, with 5 bases separating them. Germline V gene data show CDR1 as SGHTA and CDR2 as FQGTGA.

The chain carries TRBV27 and TRBJ2-7; TRBD1 matches 8 bases. V was pared by 8 bases and J by 3 bases, with 6 bases of the junction left unmatched. From germline, CDR1 is MNHEY and CDR2 SMNVEV (reference sequence). The CDR3 length is 13 residues. CDR3 sequence (DNA): TGTGCCAGCGGACGGACAGGGCTCTACGAGCAGTACTTC. Translation: CASGRTGLYEQYF.

DNA for the CDR3: TGTGCCAGCAGTTACCTCGGACAGGGGGGAGAGACCCAGTACTTC. Protein: CASSYLGQGGETQYF. The V call is TRBV6-5, the J call TRBJ2-5, with TRBD1 matching 10 bases. This CDR3 spans 15 amino acids. Unmatched junction bases numbered 4, after V lost 2 bases and J lost 4 bases. Germline V lookup: CDR1 MNHEY, CDR2 SVGAGI.